One T cell receptor beta chain is described in this entry. Which antigen it targets is not known. It has no much larger one-base neighbor in the sample; base qualities were not kept. The data belong to a study of siplizumab effects on memory and regulatory T cells (dated by TCRdb to about 2019). Regarding the complete study: The effect of the anti-CD2 antibody siplizumab on alloreactive T-cell subsets was examined in allogeneic mixed lymphocyte reactions constructed from human PBMCs.

Libraries were built with the immunoSEQ multiplex PCR assay. Around 100,000 TCR templates per sample were assayed by the deep sequencing platform. Genomic DNA extracted from sorted T cells was used for TCRbeta CDR3 sequencing. Processing in the source paper ran as follows. Clonal analysis of TCRbeta CDR3 data was done in the R programming language. Unstimulated samples were compared with post-reaction CFSE-low samples to define alloreactive CD4+ and CD8+ clones. Regulatory or non-regulatory origin was assigned to alloreactive CD4+ clones by matching of sequences to sorted unstimulated Treg and non-Treg repertoires. What TCRdb holds here is the immuneACCESS table cut down to in-frame rearrangements. Part of the clones is not present; checked against another copy, under half of the missing clones reflect an unresolved V gene, and the others are unexplained. V and J calls and clone size are given by that table; D and trimming were obtained from the DNA. This sample has some 100,000 clones in its table, and about 95% of those were observed once. The top ten constitute approximately 1.5% of the sample.

Overall results and qualifications from the work: Unstimulated naive T cells appeared to be more diverse than memory T cells, and naive cells seemed to make a substantial contribution to the alloresponse. Among mappable alloreactive CD4+ clones, an average Treg-derived fraction of 68.8% was observed with siplizumab, compared with around 28% in control reactions. Siplizumab significantly reduced the cumulative frequency of alloreactive sequences traceable to unstimulated CD4+ memory T cells. Whether proliferating Tregs from siplizumab cultures actually had suppressive function was not functionally confirmed. A naive or memory phenotype could not be assigned to roughly 80-95% of proliferating CD4+ or CD8+ clones. Because sequences at frequencies below about 10^-5 were poorly captured, only a minor fraction of alloreactive clones could be mapped back to unstimulated subsets.

Sorted unstimulated T cells, along with proliferating T cells recovered from mixed lymphocyte reactions, underwent TCRbeta CDR3 sequencing. Fresh whole blood from fewer than 12 HLA-typed healthy donors was used to isolate PBMCs. To map where alloreactive clones came from, unstimulated CD4+ non-regulatory T cells were FACS-sorted. Sequenced input: non-Treg CD4+ T cells sorted from blood. In the paper's terms, the cell subset or site label means: FACS-sorted unstimulated CD4+ non-regulatory T cells. This sequence was found in a human donor in good health.

The CDR3 region: CASRRDGQSTIYF. In nucleotide form, the sequence is TGTGCCAGCAGGAGGGACGGACAAAGCACCATATATTTT. The chain uses TRBV6-5 and TRBJ1-3, with TRBD1 perhaps the D gene, on 5 matching bases. At the junction V is shortened by 6 bases and J by 9 bases, with 15 bases in between. The germline V gene provides CDR1 MNHEY and CDR2 SVGAGI. The CDR3 has 13 amino acids, counting the end cysteine and phenylalanine. The sequence is cut down to CDR3 DNA, 39 bases in frame from base 1.